Each of the 30 T cell receptor beta chains below was sequenced from the same sample in a study of T-cell reconstitution after alpha-beta-depleted transplantation in children. The library targeted TCRbeta and was prepared with unique molecular identifiers. One entry per CDR3 protein, called by TCRdb with MiXCR from the PCR reads. The table has around 100,000 distinct CDR3 sequences, roughly 7.2% seen once. Sequenced here: PBMCs, sampled before TCRalphabeta/CD19-depleted stem cell transplant. The receptors here all came from a boy under 10 years old with acute lymphoblastic leukemia, due to receive a stem cell transplant.

The J gene is TRBJ2-1, the V gene TRBV6-2 or TRBV6-3; D gene uncertain. The germline gives CDR1 MNHEY, CDR2 SVGEGT. The length of the CDR3 is 15 residues. V lost 5 bases and J 0 bases, leaving 11 bases between the germline ends. The CDR3 loop is CASSRARSSYNEQFF. DNA for the CDR3: TGTGCCAGCAGTAGGGCCCGGAGCTCCTACAATGAGCAGTTCTTC.

The rearrangement joins TRBV6-5 to TRBJ1-5; D perhaps matches TRBD1 (5 bases). V gave up 5 bases and J gave up 0 bases, with 11 bases separating them. This CDR3 has 15 residues. Germline V CDR1 and CDR2: MNHEY, SVGAGI. The CDR3 coding sequence is TGTGCCAGCAGTCCCCGACAGTCTAGCAATCAGCCCCAGCATTTT. Translating it yields CASSPRQSSNQPQHF.

This clonotype was picked up many times. The V gene is TRBV5-1, the J gene TRBJ2-1; 8 bases match TRBD2. The CDR3 totals 20 residues. After removal of 2 bases from V and 6 bases from J, the junction contained 22 bases not matched to a gene. In germline, CDR1 is SGHRS, CDR2 YFSETQ. CDR3 coding DNA: TGCGCCAGCAGCTTAGGGGCCCGAAGTTCCGGCGGGGGGCAGGGCAATGAGCAGTTCTTC. It specifies CASSLGARSSGGGQGNEQFF.

This clonotype turned up a few times. This chain's CDR3 is CASSVGQGGEQYF. Here the CDR3 DNA reads TGTGCCAGCAGCGTCGGACAGGGTGGGGAGCAGTACTTC. V is TRBV9 and J is TRBJ2-7; 8 bases are a match to TRBD1. Germline V CDR1 and CDR2: SGDLS, YYNGEE. V shed 2 bases, J shed 7 bases, and the junction held 5 bases outside the gene matches. This CDR3 region has 13 residues.

The sample holds many counts of this clonotype. The chain links TRBV4-3 to TRBJ2-7; TRBD1 aligns across 8 bases. The CDR3 is 15 residues long. CDR1 and CDR2 from the germline V gene are LGHNA and YSLEER. Trimming cost V 3 bases and J 4 bases; bases outside gene matches: 8. CDR3 amino acids: CASSQSQGAMYEQYF. As DNA, the CDR3 is TGCGCCAGCAGCCAGAGTCAGGGGGCAATGTACGAGCAGTACTTC.

The chain links TRBV28 to TRBJ1-4; perhaps TRBD1 as D (5 bases). The CDR3 loop spans 14 amino acids. V lost 2 bases and J lost 8, with 12 bases in between. The V gene's germline CDR1 is MDHEN and CDR2 SYDVKM. Here the CDR3 reads CASSLGGKREKLFF. Written as DNA, the CDR3 is TGTGCCAGCAGTTTAGGGGGGAAAAGGGAAAAACTGTTTTTT.

The sample holds many counts of this clonotype. V and J are TRBV25-1 and TRBJ2-5; tentative D call: TRBD1 (5 bases). V was shortened by 0 bases and J by 5 bases, with 10 bases between the two germline ends. Per germline, CDR1 MGHDK and CDR2 SYGVNS. This CDR3 region has 14 residues. The CDR3 loop is CASSEYRAEETQYF. The DNA of the CDR3 is TGTGCCAGCAGTGAATACAGGGCGGAGGAGACCCAGTACTTC.

This clonotype was detected only a few times. The chain uses TRBV6-5 and TRBJ2-7, with 10 bases identical to TRBD1. Trimming at V came to 4 bases and at J to 7 bases, leaving 4 bases not matched to a gene. CDR1 is MNHEY and CDR2 is SVGAGI in the germline V gene. The CDR3 is 13 amino acids. The CDR3 reads CASSFGDRGEQYF. The DNA for the CDR3 is TGTGCCAGCAGTTTCGGGGACAGGGGAGAGCAGTACTTC.

This clonotype was found many times. The CDR3 is CSASLSQGKNIQYF. In nucleotides, the CDR3 is TGCAGTGCTAGCCTTTCTCAGGGCAAAAACATTCAGTACTTC. This chain uses TRBV20-1 with TRBJ2-4; the D gene is possibly TRBD1 (5 bases). Germline V lookup: CDR1 DFQATT, CDR2 SNEGSKA (reference sequence). This CDR3 is built from 14 residues. Trimming took off 3 bases at V and 3 bases at J, with 12 bases between the two ends.

The table lists this clonotype with many counts. The chain uses TRBV7-6 and TRBJ2-1; D is unresolved. The germline V and J ends were trimmed by 3 bases and 8 bases, with 20 bases remaining between them. The CDR3 consists of 16 residues. CDR1 SGHVS and CDR2 FNYEAQ come from the germline V gene. CDR3 amino acids: CASSFRGRVGIDEQFF. CDR3 DNA: TGTGCCAGCAGCTTTCGTGGGCGTGTTGGTATCGATGAGCAGTTCTTC. The full variable domain, with the rest looked up from reference TRBV7-6 and TRBJ2-1, is GAGVSQSPRYKVTKRGQDVALRCDPISGHVSLYWYRQALGQGPEFLTYFNYEAQQDKSGLPNDRFSAERPEGSISTLTIQRTEQRDSAMYRCASSFRGRVGIDEQFFGPGTRLTVL.

In its sample, this clonotype was seen a few times. The J gene is TRBJ2-7, the V gene TRBV20-1, with a weak D call TRBD1 (6 bases). Germline values: CDR1 DFQATT, CDR2 SNEGSKA (reference sequence). V shed 6 bases and J shed 4 bases, with 13 bases lying between them. The CDR3 length is 12 residues. The CDR3 bases are TGCAGTGCCCCGGGACATAGATACGAGCAGTACTTC. Protein product: CSAPGHRYEQYF.

This clonotype was counted many times. V usage is TRBV11-2 and J usage is TRBJ1-1; D may be TRBD1 (5 bases). This CDR3 contains 14 residues. The germline V gene encodes CDR1 SGHAT and CDR2 FQNNGV. V lost 0 bases, J lost 5 bases, and 10 bases lay in between. CDR3 sequence (DNA): TGTGCCAGCAGCTTAGAAGGGGTGGGGACTGAAGCTTTCTTT. As protein: CASSLEGVGTEAFF.

This clonotype appeared many times. The chain joins TRBV6-2 or TRBV6-3 to TRBJ1-2, with TRBD1 matching over 7 bases. The V and J ends lost 0 bases and 8 bases, in that order; junction bases with no gene match: 6. The CDR3 loop spans 14 amino acids. CDR1 and CDR2 (germline): MNHEY, SVGEGT. The CDR3 DNA sequence: TGTGCCAGCAGTTACTCGGAGACAGGGTCCGGCTACACCTTC. Amino acid sequence: CASSYSETGSGYTF.

This rearrangement joins TRBV20-1 to TRBJ1-6, with a possible D match to TRBD1 (5 bases). This CDR3 spans 15 amino acids. V dropped 3 bases and J dropped 9 bases, with 18 bases sitting between them. Germline CDR1 and CDR2: DFQATT and SNEGSKA (reference sequence). In DNA form, the CDR3 reads TGCAGTGCTAGGCCCGACCTCCTGGGGCTTTCACCCCTCCACTTT. This gives the protein CSARPDLLGLSPLHF.

The chain employs TRBV12-3 or TRBV12-4 and TRBJ2-5; 11 nucleotides align to TRBD2. V trimming: 7 bases; J trimming: 1 base; junction bases outside the gene matches: 5. The CDR3 has 15 amino acids. CDR3 residues: CASTLGLAVQETQYF. The CDR3 DNA follows: TGTGCCAGCACCCTGGGACTAGCGGTCCAAGAGACCCAGTACTTC.

The J gene is TRBJ2-3, the V gene TRBV5-1; 14 bases fit TRBD2. J gave up 8 bases and V 2 bases, and 10 bases lay outside the gene matches. Germline assignment: CDR1 SGHRS and CDR2 YFSETQ. CDR3 length: 17 amino acids. CDR3 DNA: TGCGCCAGCAGCTTTGGGGGACTAGCGGGGGACCGCGGTACGCAGTATTTT. It specifies CASSFGGLAGDRGTQYF. The full variable domain, rest sourced from reference TRBV5-1 and TRBJ2-3, is KAGVTQTPRYLIKTRGQQVTLSCSPISGHRSVSWYQQTPGQGLQFLFEYFSETQRNKGNFPGRFSGRQFSNSRSEMNVSTLELGDSALYLCASSFGGLAGDRGTQYFGPGTRLTVL.

This clonotype was counted many times. The chain employs TRBV7-6 and TRBJ2-1; TRBD2 matches 8 bases. CDR1 is SGHVS, CDR2 FNYEAQ, per germline. The CDR3 sequence is 15 residues long. V lost 6 bases to trimming and J lost 3 bases; unmatched junction nucleotides: 7. CDR3 amino acids: CASSHTSGGYNEQFF. CDR3 DNA sequence: TGTGCCAGCAGTCACACTAGCGGCGGCTACAATGAGCAGTTCTTC.

The table lists this clonotype with many counts. The rearrangement links TRBV29-1 to TRBJ1-1; possible D gene TRBD1, 5 bases. The CDR3 is made up of 12 amino acids. Deletions cut 4 bases from V and 3 bases from J, with 9 bases between. CDR1 is SQVTM, CDR2 ANQGSEA, per germline. The CDR3 region has the DNA TGCAGCGTTGTGGGGGTTTACACTGAAGCTTTCTTT. This gives the protein CSVVGVYTEAFF.

This clonotype was observed at least ten times. The V call is TRBV10-3, the J call TRBJ2-5, with D maybe TRBD2 (6 bases). The CDR3 consists of 15 residues. Germline CDR1 is ENHRY and CDR2 is SYGVKD. Trimming removed 4 bases at V and 4 bases at J, with 16 bases between. The CDR3 DNA is TGTGCCATCAGTGGATCCGGGACTGAGGGAGAGACCCAGTACTTC. It is translated as CAISGSGTEGETQYF.

This clonotype turned up a few times. The V call is TRBV23-1, the J call TRBJ2-3, with TRBD1 matching 10 bases. TRBV23-1 is an ORF; its function is uncertain. CDR3 length: 15 residues. The J segment lost 4 bases and the V segment lost 3 bases, leaving 4 bases of the junction unmatched. CDR3 bases: TGCGCCAGCAGTCACGGGACAGGGGATCCAGATACGCAGTATTTT. Residues: CASSHGTGDPDTQYF.

This clonotype has at least ten counts. The chain uses TRBV25-1 and TRBJ1-6, with D perhaps TRBD1 (6 bases). The germline gives CDR1 MGHDK, CDR2 SYGVNS. The CDR3 has 15 amino acids. V was cut by 5 bases and J by 8 bases, with 16 bases left in between. The chain's CDR3 is CASSPWGGRYSPLHF. In nucleotides, the CDR3 is TGTGCCAGCAGTCCGTGGGGGGGCCGTTATTCACCCCTCCACTTT. Full variable domain (outside the CDR3, taken from reference TRBV25-1 and TRBJ1-6): EADIYQTPRYLVIGTGKKITLECSQTMGHDKMYWYQQDPGMELHLIHYSYGVNSTEKGDLSSESTVSRIRTEHFPLTLESARPSHTSQYLCASSPWGGRYSPLHFGNGTRLTVT.

This chain connects TRBV5-6 to TRBJ2-3; 9 bases map to TRBD2. Trimming took 4 bases from V and 5 from J; bases not matched to a gene: 11. The CDR3 length is 16 residues. Looked up from germline, CDR1 is SGHDT and CDR2 is YYEEEE. CDR3 sequence: CASSLRASGDRDTQYF. CDR3 DNA sequence: TGTGCCAGCAGCCTCCGAGCTAGCGGGGACCGAGATACGCAGTATTTT. The full variable domain, its missing parts supplied by reference TRBV5-6 and TRBJ2-3, is DAGVTQSPTHLIKTRGQQVTLRCSPKSGHDTVSWYQQALGQGPQFIFQYYEEEERQRGNFPDRFSGHQFPNYSSELNVNALLLGDSALYLCASSLRASGDRDTQYFGPGTRLTVL.

In its sample, this clonotype was seen a few times. The V and J genes are TRBV15 and TRBJ1-4; TRBD1 matches 9 bases. The CDR3 has 16 amino acids. The J segment lost 4 bases and the V segment lost 1 base, leaving 4 bases of the junction unmatched. In germline, CDR1 is LNHNV, CDR2 YYDKDF (reference sequence). Written as DNA, the CDR3 is TGTGCCACCAGCAGAGGAAGGGGACAGGGTAATGAAAAACTGTTTTTT. It encodes CATSRGRGQGNEKLFF.

Many counts were recorded for this clonotype. J is TRBJ2-1 and V is TRBV24-1; maybe TRBD1 (5 bases). The CDR3 is 16 amino acids. The V end was cut by 3 bases, the J end by 8 bases, with 19 bases between. Germline-derived CDR1 and CDR2 are KGHDR and SFDVKD. This CDR3 is CATSDIRDTPMDEQFF. The CDR3, as DNA: TGTGCCACCAGTGATATCAGGGATACCCCAATGGATGAGCAGTTCTTC.

This clonotype was counted a few times. J is TRBJ1-2 and V is TRBV3-1; no reliable D call. Germline CDR1 is LGHDT and CDR2 is YNNKEL (reference sequence). The CDR3 covers 14 residues. V was cut by 1 base and J by 4 bases, with 10 bases left in between. Here the CDR3 reads CASSQGRASYGYTF. CDR3 nucleotides: TGTGCCAGCAGCCAAGGGCGGGCATCCTATGGCTACACCTTC.

The rearrangement uses TRBV18 and TRBJ1-5; TRBD1 might be the D (5 bases). This CDR3 spans 12 amino acids. The V gene lost 8 bases and the J gene lost 4 bases, with 9 bases spanning the gap. Germline V gene sequence: CDR1 KGHSH, CDR2 LQKENI. CDR3 sequence: CASTEGNQPQHF. The DNA for the CDR3 is TGTGCCAGCACAGAGGGGAATCAGCCCCAGCATTTT.

This clonotype was observed many times. The J gene is TRBJ2-7, the V gene TRBV5-1; 14 nucleotides match TRBD2. CDR1 is SGHRS and CDR2 is YFSETQ in the germline V gene. The CDR3 is 16 amino acids. Trimming cost V 4 bases and J 9 bases; bases outside gene matches: 12. The CDR3 is CASSIGLAGGLFVQYF. The CDR3 DNA is TGCGCCAGCAGCATAGGACTAGCGGGGGGCCTCTTTGTGCAGTACTTC.

A single count supports this clonotype. The J gene is TRBJ2-7, the V gene TRBV4-2; possibly TRBD2 for D (6 bases). Deletions cut 10 bases from V and 0 bases from J, with 16 bases between. CDR1 and CDR2 (germline): LGHNA, YNFKEQ. This CDR3 comprises 14 residues. The CDR3 region is CAMGPREFSYEQYF. CDR3 sequence (DNA): TGTGCCATGGGCCCCCGGGAGTTCTCCTACGAGCAGTACTTC.

This clonotype has only a few counts. The gene calls are TRBV4-3 and TRBJ1-2; tentatively, D is TRBD1 (5 bases). This CDR3 region has 17 residues. Germline V gene data show CDR1 as LGHNA and CDR2 as YSLEER. Trimming cost V 0 bases and J 5 bases, with 19 bases left between them. DNA of the CDR3: TGCGCCAGCAGCCAAGATCTGACCGGGGCGGGCGGGTATGGCTACACCTTC. It translates to CASSQDLTGAGGYGYTF.

V is TRBV12-3 or TRBV12-4 and J is TRBJ1-1; TRBD1 matches at 7 bases. The CDR3 has 14 residues. The V segment lost 4 bases and the J segment 11 bases; nucleotides outside the gene matches: 13. DNA for the CDR3: TGTGCCAGCAGTTACGACTTACAGGGGCCGGGGGCTTTCTTT. Translating gives CASSYDLQGPGAFF.